These 13 T cell receptor beta chains share one sample of origin, sequenced in a study of early T cells in non-severe SARS-CoV-2 infection listed by TCRdb under 2021. The receptor library was made with 5' RACE. TCRdb records NextSeq 500 as the sequencer. The public reads were run again by TCRdb, first through fastp at Q25 and then through MiXCR, and only productive beta chains were kept. Each record represents a unique CDR3 protein, reported with the most common genes and DNA among its rows. A total of about 94,000 distinct CDR3 sequences appear in this sample, about 13% of them only once. About 2.3% of the sample is in the top ten clones. The source material was whole blood. These receptors all come from an adult who was a healthcare worker with PCR-confirmed SARS-CoV-2 infection or an uninfected control (not recorded which).

This clonotype has more than one count but fewer than ten. The rearrangement links TRBV9 to TRBJ2-1, with 9 nucleotides matching TRBD1. The junction had 15 bases not matched to a gene; V was cut back by 3 bases and J by 8 bases. Germline CDR1 SGDLS, CDR2 YYNGEE. This CDR3 spans 17 amino acids. CDR3 coding DNA: TGTGCCAGCAGCGCCGCCTACACTGGGACAGGGTTGGATGAGCAGTTCTTC. Amino acids: CASSAAYTGTGLDEQFF.

This clonotype was detected only a few times. The chain links TRBV19 to TRBJ2-7, with D possibly being TRBD1 (6 bases). CDR3 length equals 15 residues. The germline V gene has CDR1 LNHDA and CDR2 SQIVND (reference sequence). The ends were cut back, 5 bases at V and 4 bases at J, with 18 bases in the middle. This chain's CDR3 is CASSPLGTHLYEQYF. CDR3 coding DNA: TGTGCCAGTAGTCCCCTCGGGACACACCTATACGAGCAGTACTTC.

J is TRBJ2-7 and V is TRBV27; a possible D gene is TRBD2 (6 bases). With 0 bases removed from V and 0 bases from J, the gap between germline ends came to 15 bases. This CDR3 is 17 amino acids long. CDR1 is MNHEY, CDR2 SMNVEV, per germline (reference sequence). The DNA of the CDR3 is TGTGCCAGCAGTTTATCGATGGGGCAGGACTACTCCTACGAGCAGTACTTC. Translated, it gives CASSLSMGQDYSYEQYF.

This clonotype was detected ten times or more. The J gene is TRBJ2-7, the V gene TRBV6-5; D uncertain. V gave up 6 bases and J gave up 2 bases, with 11 bases separating them. The CDR3 has 13 amino acids. Looked up from germline, CDR1 is MNHEY and CDR2 is SVGAGI. CDR3 sequence reads: CASSPGRAYEQYF. DNA for the CDR3: TGTGCCAGCAGCCCAGGAAGAGCCTACGAGCAGTACTTC.

Many counts were recorded for this clonotype. The V and J genes are TRBV12-3 or TRBV12-4 and TRBJ1-1; 9 bases are shared with TRBD1. V gave up 4 bases and J gave up 8 bases; unmatched junction bases: 20. The CDR3 spans 18 residues. The CDR3 nucleotides read TGTGCCAGCAGTTCGGGACAGGGCAGGACCCCGCTATCCGCCGAAGCTTTCTTT. Residues: CASSSGQGRTPLSAEAFF.

This clonotype showed up just a few times. V and J are TRBV27 and TRBJ2-1, with 9 nucleotides matching TRBD2. Germline CDR1 and CDR2: MNHEY and SMNVEV (reference sequence). V shed 8 bases and J 4 bases; nucleotides not matched to a gene: 15. This CDR3 is built from 17 residues. The CDR3 here is CASRLAQAGGIYNEQFF. CDR3 in DNA: TGTGCCAGCCGCCTCGCCCAGGCGGGGGGGATTTACAATGAGCAGTTCTTC.

CDR3 in DNA: TGTGCCAGCGTCTCCAGGACCGCTGGAAACACCATATATTTT. It yields the protein CASVSRTAGNTIYF. The chain links TRBV2 to TRBJ1-3, with D unresolved. CDR1 is SNHLY, CDR2 FYNNEI, per germline. The CDR3 totals 14 residues. Trimming left V 8 bases short and J 2 bases short, with 13 bases between.

Many counts were recorded for this clonotype. The chain employs TRBV29-1 and TRBJ1-2, with 7 bases that match TRBD1. V was clipped by 2 bases and J by 6 bases; unmatched bases: 3. CDR1 and CDR2 (germline): SQVTM, ANQGSEA. This CDR3 has 12 amino acids. The CDR3 protein is CSVERGLNGYTF. The CDR3 DNA reads as TGCAGCGTTGAAAGGGGGCTAAATGGCTACACCTTC.

This clonotype came up many times. The chain joins TRBV11-2 to TRBJ2-2; 8 bases fit TRBD1. V shed 1 base, J shed 4 bases, and the junction held 2 bases outside the gene matches. Germline CDR1 reads SGHAT; CDR2 reads FQNNGV. This CDR3 spans 15 amino acids. The CDR3 loop is CASSLAGGGTGELFF. In nucleotides, the CDR3 is TGTGCCAGCAGCTTAGCAGGGGGCGGCACCGGGGAGCTGTTTTTT.

The chain joins TRBV19 to TRBJ2-1; 8 nucleotides align to TRBD2. The J segment lost 4 bases and the V segment lost 5 bases, leaving 10 bases of the junction unmatched. The germline gives CDR1 LNHDA, CDR2 SQIVND (reference sequence). The CDR3 has 16 residues. CDR3 in amino acids: CASSALAGPQYNEQFF. DNA of the CDR3: TGTGCCAGTAGTGCCTTAGCGGGGCCCCAATACAATGAGCAGTTCTTC.

The CDR3 DNA is TGTGCCAGCAGTTTACGGGGAGGCTACAGGATTGGAAACACCATATATTTT. It codes for CASSLRGGYRIGNTIYF. The chain uses TRBV28 and TRBJ1-3; a weak D match, TRBD1 (5 bases). Trimming removed 2 bases from V and 3 bases from J, with 17 bases in between. Germline CDR1 and CDR2: MDHEN and SYDVKM. This CDR3 is built from 17 residues.

This clonotype was observed a handful of times. The rearrangement links TRBV3-1 to TRBJ1-6; D not resolved. Trimming pared 1 base from V and 9 bases from J, leaving 10 bases between. The CDR3 spans 14 residues. The V gene's germline CDR1 is LGHDT and CDR2 YNNKEL (reference sequence). This CDR3 reads CASSQGAGSSPLHF. CDR3 in DNA: TGTGCCAGCAGCCAAGGTGCTGGGAGTTCACCCCTCCACTTT.

The J gene is TRBJ1-2, the V gene TRBV7-2; D unresolved. Germline CDR1 and CDR2: SGHTA and FQGNSA. The ends were cut back, 4 bases at V and 0 bases at J, with 9 bases in the middle. The CDR3 is made up of 14 amino acids. CDR3 loop: CASSSPGANYGYTF. For the CDR3, the DNA is TGTGCCAGCAGCTCCCCCGGGGCTAACTATGGCTACACCTTC.